The 8 T cell receptor beta chains below all came from one sample that was sequenced in a study of vaccination effects on CD4 cells after COVID-19. Antigen-specific CD4+ T cells were expanded (with viral peptide pools) by the ViraFEST assay ahead of sequencing. A roughly ten-day culture period preceded the isolation of CD4+ T cells. Vaccine recipients, nucleocapsid antibody negative, had no prior SARS-CoV-2 infection. Using immunoSEQ multiplex PCR, the repertoire was profiled, and TCRdb retains in-frame clones only, with some absent. There are 20,000 to 25,000 clones in the sample; approximately 74% occur only once, and about 9.9% lies in the top ten. The antigens for these receptors are not known. The specimen comprised CD4+ T cells from PBMCs cultured with HCoV-NL63 spike peptides, sampled before COVID-19 vaccination. Receptors originate from a human donor who received a COVID-19 vaccine.

The chain is built from TRBV7-8 and TRBJ2-1; D ambiguous. This CDR3 is built from 11 residues. The V and J ends lost 6 bases and 9 bases respectively, with 9 bases between them. The germline gives CDR1 SGHVS, CDR2 FQNEAQ. The CDR3 protein is CASRVRSEQFF. The DNA of the CDR3 is TGTGCCAGCAGGGTTAGGAGTGAGCAGTTCTTC.

This clone was counted between two and nine times. The genes are TRBV3-1 (or the pseudogene TRBV3-2) and TRBJ2-7; the match to TRBD2 covers 14 bases. Germline V gives CDR1 LGHDT, CDR2 YNNKEL (reference sequence). Trimming removed 10 bases from V and 6 bases from J; junction bases left unmatched: 8. The CDR3 loop spans 14 amino acids. The CDR3, as DNA: TGTGCCACCGTAGGGACTAGCGGGAGTTCCGAGCAGTACTTC. It is translated as CATVGTSGSSEQYF.

The chain is built from TRBV11-1 and TRBJ2-1, with D tentatively TRBD1 (6 bases). CDR3 size: 15 residues. The germline gives CDR1 SGHAT, CDR2 FQDESV (reference sequence). V lost 1 base, J lost 2 bases, and 9 bases lay in between. The CDR3 region has the DNA TGTGCCAGCAGCTTAGAGGGGGTTACCTACAATGAGCAGTTCTTC. Its translation: CASSLEGVTYNEQFF.

The chain couples TRBV11-2 to TRBJ2-2; D may be TRBD1 (5 bases). V lost 8 bases and J lost 5, with 21 bases in between. Germline V gene sequence: CDR1 SGHAT, CDR2 FQNNGV. This CDR3 contains 16 residues. The DNA of the CDR3 is TGTGCCAGCCGCCGCTATCGGCTAGGGGTAACCGGGGAGCTGTTTTTT. Amino acids: CASRRYRLGVTGELFF. The whole variable domain, filled in from reference TRBV11-2 and TRBJ2-2, reads EAGVAQSPRYKIIEKRQSVAFWCNPISGHATLYWYQQILGQGPKLLIQFQNNGVVDDSQLPKDRFSAERLKGVDSTLKIQPAKLEDSAVYLCASRRYRLGVTGELFFGEGSRLTVL.

The chain links TRBV10-3 to TRBJ2-5; TRBD2 aligns across 7 bases. CDR3 size: 15 residues. Per the germline V gene, CDR1 is ENHRY and CDR2 is SYGVKD. The V segment lost 0 bases and the J segment 4 bases; nucleotides outside the gene matches: 5. The DNA of the CDR3 is TGTGCCATCAGTGAGTCGGGCAGGGAGGGAGAGACCCAGTACTTC. Its translation: CAISESGREGETQYF.

This clone was seen a handful of times. The chain employs TRBV7-9 and TRBJ2-7; no reliable D call. V was clipped by 1 base and J by 7 bases, with 11 bases between them. This CDR3 region has 13 residues. In germline, CDR1 is SEHNR, CDR2 FQNEAQ (reference sequence). The CDR3 loop reads CASSLGYPGEQYF. In nucleotides, the CDR3 is TGTGCCAGCAGCTTAGGCTACCCTGGGGAGCAGTACTTC.

The gene calls are TRBV9 and TRBJ1-4; D remains ambiguous. Per germline, CDR1 SGDLS and CDR2 YYNGEE. This CDR3 comprises 16 residues. The V end was cut by 0 bases, the J end by 0 bases, with 9 bases between. CDR3 in DNA: TGTGCCAGCAGCGTAGGGGTGTCAGCAACTAATGAAAAACTGTTTTTT. Its translation is CASSVGVSATNEKLFF.

Only one count was recorded for this clone. This sequence joins TRBV19 and TRBJ2-2; TRBD1 might be the D (5 bases). From germline, CDR1 is LNHDA and CDR2 SQIVND (reference sequence). The CDR3 totals 15 residues. The V gene lost 3 bases and the J gene lost 6 bases, with 14 bases spanning the gap. CDR3 nucleotide sequence: TGTGCCAGTAGTATTATCTCTTTAGGGGCCGGGGAGCTGTTTTTT. Translating gives CASSIISLGAGELFF.